This TCR beta chain was identified in a study of blood T cell repertoires in COVID-19. Overall study: Both acute and convalescent COVID-19 samples were obtained from the United States, Italy and Spain.

Some clones are missing from TCRdb's copy, which holds only in-frame ones; the method was immunoSEQ multiplex PCR. The sample holds some 140,000 clones; just under 85% are singletons and the top ten take 25% to 30%. This CDR3 region has 13 residues. CDR1 and CDR2 (germline): SGHTA, FQGTGA. Trimming took 4 bases from V and 1 from J, leaving 7 bases between them. The source is a woman aged 55-70 years with acute or convalescent COVID-19. Sequenced sample: peripheral blood. The chain couples TRBV7-3 to TRBJ1-1; D not resolved. The CDR3 is CASSSQRNTEAFF. DNA of the CDR3: TGTGCCAGCAGCTCACAGAGGAACACTGAAGCTTTCTTT.